This TCR beta chain was sequenced in a study of cytomegalovirus exposure and HLA in healthy donors. V gave up 3 bases and J gave up 1 base; unmatched junction bases: 8. The length of the CDR3 is 16 residues. CDR1 SGDLS and CDR2 YYNGEE come from the germline V gene. PCR used 60 Vbeta primers and 13 Jbeta primers. Some clones are missing from TCRdb's copy, which holds only in-frame ones; the method was immunoSEQ multiplex PCR. The data contain around 84,000 clones, around 80% of them singletons. This sequence joins TRBV9 and TRBJ1-2, with 8 bases identical to TRBD1. The sequencing sample was made of PBMCs. This sequence originates from a human donor in good health. The DNA for the CDR3 is TGTGCCAGCAGCGCCCGGACAGGGTCGTTTAACTATGGCTACACCTTC. Translating gives CASSARTGSFNYGYTF.